A single sample is the source of the 2 T cell receptor beta chains below, sequenced in a study of T-cell memory formation after mild COVID-19. MiXCR, applied by TCRdb to the 5' RACE reads, yields one record per CDR3 protein. The sample carries about 190,000 distinct CDR3 sequences, roughly 23% recorded once. Sequences were obtained from PBMCs or a T cell subset sorted from them (not recorded which). The source of these receptors is an adult woman who had mild COVID-19 (a few samples of this study predate the infection). Cell type and time point are not known.

This clonotype occurred a few times. The rearrangement joins TRBV7-9 to TRBJ1-5; TRBD1 matches at 8 bases. Germline CDR1 reads SEHNR; CDR2 reads FQNEAQ (reference sequence). This CDR3 has 14 amino acids. Germline trimming cut 4 bases from V and 8 bases from J; bases unmatched to any gene: 7. The CDR3 region is CASSSSTGAEPQHF. CDR3 DNA: TGTGCCAGCAGCTCTTCGACAGGGGCCGAGCCCCAGCATTTT.

This chain links TRBV4-1 with TRBJ2-5; 7 nucleotides line up with TRBD1. Germline CDR1 MGHRA, CDR2 YSYEKL. The CDR3 consists of 15 residues. The trim removed 4 bases at V and 1 base at J, leaving 6 bases unmatched. Written as DNA, the CDR3 is TGCGCCAGCAGCCTCGTACAGGGGACCCAAGAGACCCAGTACTTC. Amino acid sequence: CASSLVQGTQETQYF.